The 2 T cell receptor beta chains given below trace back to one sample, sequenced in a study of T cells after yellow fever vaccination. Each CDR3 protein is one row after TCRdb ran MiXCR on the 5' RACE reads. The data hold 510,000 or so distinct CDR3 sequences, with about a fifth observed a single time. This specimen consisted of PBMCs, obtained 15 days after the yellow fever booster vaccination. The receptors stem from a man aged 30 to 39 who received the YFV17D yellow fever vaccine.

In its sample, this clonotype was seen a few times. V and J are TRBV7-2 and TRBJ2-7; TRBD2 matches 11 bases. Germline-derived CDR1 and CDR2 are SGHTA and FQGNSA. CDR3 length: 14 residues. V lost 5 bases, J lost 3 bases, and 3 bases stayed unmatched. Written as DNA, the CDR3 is TGTGCCAGCAGCAAAACTAGCGGGGGCTACGAGCAGTACTTC. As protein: CASSKTSGGYEQYF. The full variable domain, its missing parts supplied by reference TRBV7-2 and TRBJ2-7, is GAGVSQSPSNKVTEKGKDVELRCDPISGHTALYWYRQSLGQGLEFLIYFQGNSAPDKSGLPSDRFSAERTGGSVSTLTIQRTQQEDSAVYLCASSKTSGGYEQYFGPGTRLTVT.

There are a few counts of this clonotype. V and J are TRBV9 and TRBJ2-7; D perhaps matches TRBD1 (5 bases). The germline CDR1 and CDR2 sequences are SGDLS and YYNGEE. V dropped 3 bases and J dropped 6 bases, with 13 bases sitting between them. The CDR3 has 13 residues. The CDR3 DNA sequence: TGTGCCAGCAGCGCCGATCAGGGATCCGAGCAGTACTTC. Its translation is CASSADQGSEQYF.